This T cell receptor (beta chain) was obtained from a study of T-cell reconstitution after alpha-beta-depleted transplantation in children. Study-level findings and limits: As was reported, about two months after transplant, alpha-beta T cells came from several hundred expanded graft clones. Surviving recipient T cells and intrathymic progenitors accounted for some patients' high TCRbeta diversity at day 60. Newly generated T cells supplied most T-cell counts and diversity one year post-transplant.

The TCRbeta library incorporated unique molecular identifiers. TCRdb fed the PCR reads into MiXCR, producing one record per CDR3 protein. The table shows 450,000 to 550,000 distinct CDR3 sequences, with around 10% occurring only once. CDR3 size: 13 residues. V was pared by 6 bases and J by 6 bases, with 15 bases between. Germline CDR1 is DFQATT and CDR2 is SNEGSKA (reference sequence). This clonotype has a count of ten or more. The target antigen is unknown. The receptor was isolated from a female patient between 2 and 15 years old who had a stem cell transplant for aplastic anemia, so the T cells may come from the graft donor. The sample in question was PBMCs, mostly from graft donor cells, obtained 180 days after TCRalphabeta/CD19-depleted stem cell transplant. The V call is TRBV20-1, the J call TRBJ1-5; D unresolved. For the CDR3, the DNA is TGCAGTGCAACCGGACGGGTGTTTCAGCCCCAGCATTTT. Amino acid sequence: CSATGRVFQPQHF.